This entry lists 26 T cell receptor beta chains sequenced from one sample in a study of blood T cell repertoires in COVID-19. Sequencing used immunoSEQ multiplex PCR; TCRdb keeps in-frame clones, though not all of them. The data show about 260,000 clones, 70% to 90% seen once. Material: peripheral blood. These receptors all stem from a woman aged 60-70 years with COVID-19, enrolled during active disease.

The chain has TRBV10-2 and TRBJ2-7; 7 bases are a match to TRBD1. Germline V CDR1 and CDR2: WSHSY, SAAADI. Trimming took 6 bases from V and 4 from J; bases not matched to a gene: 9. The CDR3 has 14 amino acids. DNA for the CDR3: TGCGCCAGCAGAAAACTGCCACAGGGGTACGAGCAGTACTTC. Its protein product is CASRKLPQGYEQYF.

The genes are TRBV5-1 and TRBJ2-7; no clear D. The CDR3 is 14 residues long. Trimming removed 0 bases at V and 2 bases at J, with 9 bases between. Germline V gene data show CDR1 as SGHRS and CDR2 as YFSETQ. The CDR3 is CASSLDGGAYEQYF. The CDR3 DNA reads TGCGCCAGCAGCTTGGATGGCGGAGCCTACGAGCAGTACTTC.

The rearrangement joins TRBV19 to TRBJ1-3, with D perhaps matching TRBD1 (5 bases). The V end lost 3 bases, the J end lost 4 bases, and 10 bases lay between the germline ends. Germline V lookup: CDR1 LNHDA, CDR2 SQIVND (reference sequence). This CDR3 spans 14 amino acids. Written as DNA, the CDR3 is TGTGCCAGTAGTATCCGGGGGGTCGGAAACACCATATATTTT. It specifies CASSIRGVGNTIYF.

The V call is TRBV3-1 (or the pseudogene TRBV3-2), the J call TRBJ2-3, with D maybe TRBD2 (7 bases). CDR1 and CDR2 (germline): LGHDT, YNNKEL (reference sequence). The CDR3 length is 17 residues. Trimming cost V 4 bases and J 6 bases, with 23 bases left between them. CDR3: CASSRTPRGAGGDTQYF. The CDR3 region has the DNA TGTGCCAGCAGCCGCACTCCCAGGGGCGCCGGGGGGGATACGCAGTATTTT.

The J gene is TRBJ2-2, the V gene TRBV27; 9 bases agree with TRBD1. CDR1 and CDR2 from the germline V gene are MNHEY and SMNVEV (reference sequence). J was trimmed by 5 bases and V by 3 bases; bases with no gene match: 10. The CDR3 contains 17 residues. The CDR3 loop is CASSFKTGTGWTGELFF. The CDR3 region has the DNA TGTGCCAGCAGTTTCAAAACCGGGACAGGGTGGACCGGGGAGCTGTTTTTT.

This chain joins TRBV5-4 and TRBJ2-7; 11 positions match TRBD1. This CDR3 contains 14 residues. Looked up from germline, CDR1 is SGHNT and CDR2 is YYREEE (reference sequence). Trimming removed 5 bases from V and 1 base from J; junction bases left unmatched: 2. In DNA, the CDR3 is TGTGCCAGCAGTGGGACAGGGGGGTCCTACGAGCAGTACTTC. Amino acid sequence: CASSGTGGSYEQYF. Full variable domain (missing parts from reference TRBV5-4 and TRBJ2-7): ETGVTQSPTHLIKTRGQQVTLRCSSQSGHNTVSWYQQALGQGPQFIFQYYREEENGRGNFPPRFSGLQFPNYSSELNVNALELDDSALYLCASSGTGGSYEQYFGPGTRLTVT.

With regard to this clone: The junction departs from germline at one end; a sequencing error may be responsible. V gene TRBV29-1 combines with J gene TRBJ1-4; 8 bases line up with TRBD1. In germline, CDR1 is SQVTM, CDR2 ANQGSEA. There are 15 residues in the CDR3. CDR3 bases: TGCAGCGTTCAAGACTCGACAGGGGAGAGGGAAAAACTGTTTTTT. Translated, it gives CSVQDSTGEREKLFF.

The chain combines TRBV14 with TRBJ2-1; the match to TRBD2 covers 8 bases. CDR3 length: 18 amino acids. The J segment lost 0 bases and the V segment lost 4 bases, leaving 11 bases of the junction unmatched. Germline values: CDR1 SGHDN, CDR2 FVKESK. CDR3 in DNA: TGTGCCAGCAGCCGGAATAGCGGGACCTTTAGCTCCTACAATGAGCAGTTCTTC. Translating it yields CASSRNSGTFSSYNEQFF.

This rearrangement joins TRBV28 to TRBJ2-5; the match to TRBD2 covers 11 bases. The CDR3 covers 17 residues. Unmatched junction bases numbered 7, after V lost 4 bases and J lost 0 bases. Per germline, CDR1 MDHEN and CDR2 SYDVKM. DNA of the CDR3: TGTGCCAGCAGTTATTTTCGTAGCGGGAGGGACCAAGAGACCCAGTACTTC. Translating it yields CASSYFRSGRDQETQYF.

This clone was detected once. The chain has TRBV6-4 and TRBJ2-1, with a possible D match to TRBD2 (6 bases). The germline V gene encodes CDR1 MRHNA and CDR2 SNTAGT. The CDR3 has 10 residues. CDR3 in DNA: TGTGGGGGAGGCGCCAATGAGCAGTTCTTC. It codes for CGGGANEQFF.

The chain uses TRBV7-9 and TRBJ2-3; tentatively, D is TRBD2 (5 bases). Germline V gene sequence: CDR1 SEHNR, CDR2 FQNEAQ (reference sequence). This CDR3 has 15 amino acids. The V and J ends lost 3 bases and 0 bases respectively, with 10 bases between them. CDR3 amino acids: CASSFNGISTDTQYF. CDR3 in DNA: TGTGCCAGCAGCTTTAACGGGATCAGCACAGATACGCAGTATTTT. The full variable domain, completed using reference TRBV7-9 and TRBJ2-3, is DTGVSQNPRHKITKRGQNVTFRCDPISEHNRLYWYRQTLGQGPEFLTYFQNEAQLEKSRLLSDRFSAERPKGSFSTLEIQRTEQGDSAMYLCASSFNGISTDTQYFGPGTRLTVL.

CDR3 nucleotide sequence: TGTGCCACCAGTGACCGCCCCCGGGGCATAGCGGGTCACAATGAGCAGTTCTTC. Translation: CATSDRPRGIAGHNEQFF. The J gene is TRBJ2-1, the V gene TRBV24-1, with TRBD2 matching 7 bases. V shed 4 bases, J shed 5 bases, and the junction held 16 bases outside the gene matches. This CDR3 has 18 residues. Germline V gives CDR1 KGHDR, CDR2 SFDVKD.

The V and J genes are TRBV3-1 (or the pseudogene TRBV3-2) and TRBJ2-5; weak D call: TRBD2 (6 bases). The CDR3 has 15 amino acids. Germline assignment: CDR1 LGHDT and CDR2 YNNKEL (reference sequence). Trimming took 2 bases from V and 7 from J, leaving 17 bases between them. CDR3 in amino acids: CASSQTVGGPGTQYF. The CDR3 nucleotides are TGTGCCAGCAGCCAAACAGTTGGAGGGCCCGGGACCCAGTACTTC.

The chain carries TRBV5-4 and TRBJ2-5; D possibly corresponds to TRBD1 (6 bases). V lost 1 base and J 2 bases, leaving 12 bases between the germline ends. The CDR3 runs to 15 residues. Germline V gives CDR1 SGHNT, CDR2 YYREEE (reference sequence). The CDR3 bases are TGTGCCAGCAGCTTGAACAGGGTGGGGCAAGAGACCCAGTACTTC. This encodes CASSLNRVGQETQYF.

The CDR3 bases are TGTGCCAGCAGTCCTCACCAGGACAGGGCTGAAGAGCAGTACTTC. Translation gives CASSPHQDRAEEQYF. The chain recombines TRBV28 with TRBJ2-7; 8 bases are a match to TRBD1. The CDR3 length is 15 residues. The junction had 13 bases not matched to a gene; V was cut back by 5 bases and J by 7 bases. Germline CDR1 is MDHEN and CDR2 is SYDVKM.

As DNA, the CDR3 is TGTGCCAGTACTGACAGGGGGTTTTACAATGAGCAGTTCTTC. Amino acids: CASTDRGFYNEQFF. The rearrangement joins TRBV19 to TRBJ2-1; TRBD1 agrees at 9 bases. This CDR3 has 14 amino acids. V lost 7 bases and J lost 4; bases outside the gene matches: 5. Germline assignment: CDR1 LNHDA and CDR2 SQIVND (reference sequence).

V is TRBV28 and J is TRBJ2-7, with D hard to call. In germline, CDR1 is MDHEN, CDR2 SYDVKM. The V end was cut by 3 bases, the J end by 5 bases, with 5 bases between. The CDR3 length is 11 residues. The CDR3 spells CASSFLDEQYF. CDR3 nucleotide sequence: TGTGCCAGCAGTTTCTTAGACGAGCAGTACTTC.

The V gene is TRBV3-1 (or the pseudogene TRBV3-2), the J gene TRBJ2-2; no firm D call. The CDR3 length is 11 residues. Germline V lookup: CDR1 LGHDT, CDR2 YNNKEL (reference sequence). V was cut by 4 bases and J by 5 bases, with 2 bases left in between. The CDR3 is CASSLTGELFF. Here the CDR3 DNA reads TGTGCCAGCAGCCTAACCGGGGAGCTGTTTTTT.

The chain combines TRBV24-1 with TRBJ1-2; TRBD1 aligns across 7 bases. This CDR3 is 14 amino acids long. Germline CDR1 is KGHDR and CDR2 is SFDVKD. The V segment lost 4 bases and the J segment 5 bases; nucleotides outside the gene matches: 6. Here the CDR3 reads CATSDLGGAYGYTF. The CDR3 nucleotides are TGTGCCACCAGTGACCTAGGGGGCGCGTATGGCTACACCTTC.

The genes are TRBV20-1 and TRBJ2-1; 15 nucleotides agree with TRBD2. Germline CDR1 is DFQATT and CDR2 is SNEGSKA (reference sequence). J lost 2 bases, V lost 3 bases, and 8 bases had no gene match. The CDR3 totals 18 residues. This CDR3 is CSASGGTSGRLTYNEQFF. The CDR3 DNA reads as TGCAGTGCTAGTGGAGGGACTAGCGGGAGGTTGACCTACAATGAGCAGTTCTTC.

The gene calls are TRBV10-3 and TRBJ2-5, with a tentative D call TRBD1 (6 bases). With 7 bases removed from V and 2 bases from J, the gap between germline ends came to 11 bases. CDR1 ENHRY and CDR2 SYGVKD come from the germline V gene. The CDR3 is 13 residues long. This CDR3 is CAIKDRIQETQYF. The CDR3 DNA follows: TGTGCCATCAAAGACAGGATTCAAGAGACCCAGTACTTC.

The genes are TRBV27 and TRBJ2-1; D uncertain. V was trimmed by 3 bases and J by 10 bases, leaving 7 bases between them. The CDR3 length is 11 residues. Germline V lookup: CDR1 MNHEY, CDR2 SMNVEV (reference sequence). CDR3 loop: CASSFGWEQFF. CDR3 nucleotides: TGTGCCAGCAGTTTTGGCTGGGAGCAGTTCTTC.

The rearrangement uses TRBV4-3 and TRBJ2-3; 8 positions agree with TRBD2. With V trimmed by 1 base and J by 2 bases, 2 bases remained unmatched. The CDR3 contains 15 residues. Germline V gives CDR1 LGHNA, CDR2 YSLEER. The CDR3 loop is CASSQVAGPTDTQYF. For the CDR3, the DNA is TGCGCCAGCAGCCAAGTAGCGGGACCCACAGATACGCAGTATTTT.

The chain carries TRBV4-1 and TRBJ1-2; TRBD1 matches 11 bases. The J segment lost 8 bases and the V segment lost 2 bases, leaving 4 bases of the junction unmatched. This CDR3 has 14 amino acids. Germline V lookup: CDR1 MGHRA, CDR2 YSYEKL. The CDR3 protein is CASSQRDRGEGYTF. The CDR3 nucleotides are TGCGCCAGCAGCCAACGGGACAGGGGGGAAGGCTACACCTTC.

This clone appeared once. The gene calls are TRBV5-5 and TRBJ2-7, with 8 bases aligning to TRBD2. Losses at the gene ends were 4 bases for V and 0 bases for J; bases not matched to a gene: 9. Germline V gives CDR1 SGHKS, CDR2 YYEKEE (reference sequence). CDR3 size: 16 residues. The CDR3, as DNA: TGTGCCAGCAGCAGACCCGGGGGGGAGTCCTCCTACGAGCAGTACTTC. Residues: CASSRPGGESSYEQYF.

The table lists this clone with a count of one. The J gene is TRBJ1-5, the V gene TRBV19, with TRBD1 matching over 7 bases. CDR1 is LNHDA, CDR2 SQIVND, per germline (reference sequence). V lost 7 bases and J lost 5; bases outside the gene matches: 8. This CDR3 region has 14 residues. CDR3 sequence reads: CASTDDRAHQPQHF. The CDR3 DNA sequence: TGTGCCAGTACCGATGACAGGGCTCATCAGCCCCAGCATTTT.